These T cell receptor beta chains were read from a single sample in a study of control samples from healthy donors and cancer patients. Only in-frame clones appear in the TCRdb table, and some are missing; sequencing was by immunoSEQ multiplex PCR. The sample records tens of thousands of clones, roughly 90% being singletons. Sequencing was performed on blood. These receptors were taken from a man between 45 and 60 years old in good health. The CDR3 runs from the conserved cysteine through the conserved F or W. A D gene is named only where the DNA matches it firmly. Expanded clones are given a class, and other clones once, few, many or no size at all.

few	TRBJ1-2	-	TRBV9	CASSVGQGMAGYTF	TGTGCCAGCAGCGTAGGTCAGGGTATGGCTGGCTACACCTTC
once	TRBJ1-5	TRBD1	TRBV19	CASSLRTGANNQPQHF	TGTGCCAGTAGTCTAAGGACAGGGGCGAACAATCAGCCCCAGCATTTT
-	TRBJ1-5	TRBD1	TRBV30	CAWSVNRGLSGGYSNQPQHF	TGTGCCTGGAGTGTAAACAGGGGATTATCGGGAGGTTATAGCAATCAGCCCCAGCATTTT
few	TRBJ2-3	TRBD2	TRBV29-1	CSVRAGGGADTQYF	TGCAGCGTACGAGCGGGGGGAGGGGCAGATACGCAGTATTTT
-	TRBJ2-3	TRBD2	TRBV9	CASSPSGGHTDTQYF	TGTGCCAGCAGCCCTAGCGGGGGGCACACAGATACGCAGTATTTT
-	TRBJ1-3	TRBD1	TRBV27	CASRGQARGNTIYF	TGTGCCAGCAGAGGACAGGCGCGAGGAAACACCATATATTTT
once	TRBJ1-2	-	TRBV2	CASSSGGGSHGYTF	TGTGCCAGCAGTTCCGGCGGGGGCAGTCATGGCTACACCTTC
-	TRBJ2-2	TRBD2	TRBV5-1	CASSTGLAGGRTGELFF	TGCGCCAGCAGCACCGGACTAGCGGGGGGCCGGACCGGGGAGCTGTTTTTT
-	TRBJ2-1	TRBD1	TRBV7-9	CASSSRDRDNEQFF	TGTGCCAGCAGCTCCCGGGACAGGGACAATGAGCAGTTCTTC
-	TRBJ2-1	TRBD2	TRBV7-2	CASSPQGTSREQFF	TGTGCCAGCAGCCCCCAAGGGACTAGCCGTGAGCAGTTCTTC
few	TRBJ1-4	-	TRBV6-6	CASRPGGANEKLFF	TGTGCCAGCAGGCCTGGGGGGGCTAATGAAAAACTGTTTTTT
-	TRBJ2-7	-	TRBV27	CASSPSAAYEQYF	TGTGCCAGCAGTCCGTCGGCAGCCTACGAGCAGTACTTC
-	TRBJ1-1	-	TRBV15	CATSRDSPADTEAFF	TGTGCCACCAGCAGAGATAGTCCAGCAGACACTGAAGCTTTCTTT
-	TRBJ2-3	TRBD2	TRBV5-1	CASSSSRLAGRTDTQYF	TGCGCCAGCAGCTCCTCTCGACTAGCGGGACGCACAGATACGCAGTATTTT
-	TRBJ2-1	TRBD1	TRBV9	CASFTGTGGRAGNEQFF	TGTGCCAGCTTCACCGGGACAGGGGGCAGGGCGGGCAATGAGCAGTTCTTC
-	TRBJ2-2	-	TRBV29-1	CSVESGPESTGELFF	TGCAGCGTTGAATCAGGGCCGGAGAGCACCGGGGAGCTGTTTTTT
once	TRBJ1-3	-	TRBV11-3	CASSQSHTGPGNTIYF	TGTGCCAGCAGCCAGTCCCACACAGGGCCTGGAAACACCATATATTTT
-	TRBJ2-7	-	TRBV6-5	CASSRDGKSYEQYF	TGTGCCAGCAGTAGGGACGGGAAATCCTACGAGCAGTACTTC
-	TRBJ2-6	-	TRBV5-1	CASSLSMTLSSGANVLTF	TGCGCCAGCAGCTTGTCGATGACACTCAGCTCTGGGGCCAACGTCCTGACTTTC
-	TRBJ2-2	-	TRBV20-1	CSAASPRELFF	TGCAGTGCTGCGAGTCCGAGGGAGCTGTTTTTT
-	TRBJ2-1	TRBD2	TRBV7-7	CASSPNLAGVSRRNEQFF	TGTGCCAGCAGCCCAAACCTAGCGGGGGTTTCCCGGCGCAATGAGCAGTTCTTC
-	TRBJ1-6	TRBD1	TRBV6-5	CASSKLTGDNSPLHF	TGTGCCAGCAGTAAATTAACAGGGGATAATTCACCCCTCCACTTT
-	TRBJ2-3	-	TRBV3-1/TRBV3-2	CASSQDLGGGGTDTQYF	TGTGCCAGCAGCCAAGATCTAGGAGGGGGAGGCACAGATACGCAGTATTTT
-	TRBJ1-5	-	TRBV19	CASSIRGEGSYSNQPQHF	TGTGCCAGTAGTATCCGGGGAGAGGGGAGCTATAGCAATCAGCCCCAGCATTTT
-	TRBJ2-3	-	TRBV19	CASHNLDSTDTQYF	TGTGCCAGCCACAATCTGGACAGCACAGATACGCAGTATTTT
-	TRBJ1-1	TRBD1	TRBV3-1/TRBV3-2	CASQDRTNTEAFF	TGTGCCAGTCAGGACAGGACGAACACTGAAGCTTTCTTT
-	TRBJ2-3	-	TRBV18	CASSPLGPRPTDTQYF	TGTGCCAGCTCACCACTGGGCCCCCGCCCCACAGATACGCAGTATTTT
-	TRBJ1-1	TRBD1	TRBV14	CASSQGVLQGGLSTEAFF	TGTGCCAGCAGCCAAGGGGTACTACAGGGGGGCCTATCTACTGAAGCTTTCTTT
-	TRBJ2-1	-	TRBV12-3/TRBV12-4	CASSLGRDNEQFF	TGTGCCAGCAGTTTGGGCAGAGACAATGAGCAGTTCTTC
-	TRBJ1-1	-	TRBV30	CAWSVRQSKAFF	TGTGCCTGGAGTGTTCGGCAGTCTAAAGCTTTCTTT
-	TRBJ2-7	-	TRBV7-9	CASSPRGGYEQYF	TGTGCCAGCAGCCCGAGGGGGGGTTACGAGCAGTACTTC
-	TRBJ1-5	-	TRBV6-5	CASTRDIRQPQHF	TGTGCCAGCACCCGGGACATAAGACAGCCCCAGCATTTT
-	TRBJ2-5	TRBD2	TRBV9	CASSPSGGFKTQYF	TGTGCCAGCAGCCCTAGCGGGGGGTTTAAGACCCAGTACTTC
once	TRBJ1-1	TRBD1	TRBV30	CAWRARTGPIYTEAFF	TGTGCCTGGAGAGCCCGGACAGGCCCCATATACACTGAAGCTTTCTTT
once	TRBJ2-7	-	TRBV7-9	CASSLNFGQGMDEQYF	TGTGCCAGCAGCTTAAATTTTGGTCAGGGAATGGACGAGCAGTACTTC
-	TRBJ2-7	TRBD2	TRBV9	CASSAGTSGGSYEQYF	TGTGCCAGCAGCGCTGGTACTAGCGGGGGCTCCTACGAGCAGTACTTC
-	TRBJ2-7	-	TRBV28	CASINKTGSNKIYEQYF	TGTGCCAGCATTAACAAGACAGGCTCCAACAAGATCTACGAGCAGTACTTC
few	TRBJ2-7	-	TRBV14	CASSQGPADYEQYF	TGTGCCAGCAGCCAAGGACCGGCCGACTACGAGCAGTACTTC
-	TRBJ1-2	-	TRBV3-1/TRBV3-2	CASSQEFKRQGLPYGYTF	TGTGCCAGCAGCCAAGAGTTCAAAAGGCAGGGGCTTCCCTATGGCTACACCTTC
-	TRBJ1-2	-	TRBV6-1	CASSDAPGPMNYGYTF	TGTGCCAGCAGTGACGCGCCGGGCCCTATGAACTATGGCTACACCTTC
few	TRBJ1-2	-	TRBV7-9	CASSLADGLGGYTF	TGTGCCAGCAGCTTAGCAGATGGGCTGGGAGGCTACACCTTC
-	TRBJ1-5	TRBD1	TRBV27	CASSLTGTGFNQPQHF	TGTGCCAGCAGTTTAACCGGGACAGGGTTCAATCAGCCCCAGCATTTT
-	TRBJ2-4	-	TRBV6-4	CASSDSESGRQYF	TGTGCCAGCAGTGACTCGGAATCTGGACGGCAGTACTTC
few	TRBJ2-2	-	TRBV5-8	CASSLVQGTGELFF	TGTGCCAGCAGCTTGGTTCAGGGAACCGGGGAGCTGTTTTTT
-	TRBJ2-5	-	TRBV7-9	CASSFRVSSETQYF	TGTGCCAGCAGCTTCCGGGTCTCCTCAGAGACCCAGTACTTC
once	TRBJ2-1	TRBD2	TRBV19	CASSKTPAGGRNEQFF	TGTGCCAGTAGTAAAACTCCAGCGGGGGGGCGAAATGAGCAGTTCTTC
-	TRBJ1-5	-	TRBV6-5	CASIGDSNQPQHF	TGTGCCAGCATTGGGGATAGCAATCAGCCCCAGCATTTT
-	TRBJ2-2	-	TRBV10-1	CASSADSMGELFF	TGCGCCAGCAGCGCCGATTCTATGGGGGAGCTGTTTTTT
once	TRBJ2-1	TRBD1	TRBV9	CASSVGQGANNEQFF	TGTGCCAGCAGCGTAGGACAGGGGGCAAACAATGAGCAGTTCTTC
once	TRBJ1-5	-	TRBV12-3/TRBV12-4	CASRGEEHQPQHF	TGTGCCAGCAGGGGAGAAGAACATCAGCCCCAGCATTTT
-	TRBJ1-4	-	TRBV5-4	CASSFAATNEKLFF	TGTGCCAGCAGCTTCGCCGCAACTAATGAAAAACTGTTTTTT
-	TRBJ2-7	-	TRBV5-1	CASSSYEQYF	TGCGCCAGCAGTTCATACGAGCAGTACTTC
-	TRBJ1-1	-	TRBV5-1	CASSTSGTPNTEAFF	TGCGCCAGCAGCACGTCCGGGACACCTAACACTGAAGCTTTCTTT
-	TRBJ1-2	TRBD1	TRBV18	CASSPDRGDYGYTF	TGTGCCAGCTCCCCGGACAGGGGCGACTATGGCTACACCTTC
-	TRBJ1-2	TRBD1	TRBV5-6	CASSLVLTGVSDTF	TGTGCCAGCAGCTTGGTACTTACAGGGGTTAGCGACACCTTC
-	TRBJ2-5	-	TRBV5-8	CASSLGTGGEETQYF	TGTGCCAGCAGCTTGGGGACCGGCGGCGAAGAGACCCAGTACTTC
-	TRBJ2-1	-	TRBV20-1	CSAKYNEQFF	TGCAGTGCAAAGTACAATGAGCAGTTCTTC